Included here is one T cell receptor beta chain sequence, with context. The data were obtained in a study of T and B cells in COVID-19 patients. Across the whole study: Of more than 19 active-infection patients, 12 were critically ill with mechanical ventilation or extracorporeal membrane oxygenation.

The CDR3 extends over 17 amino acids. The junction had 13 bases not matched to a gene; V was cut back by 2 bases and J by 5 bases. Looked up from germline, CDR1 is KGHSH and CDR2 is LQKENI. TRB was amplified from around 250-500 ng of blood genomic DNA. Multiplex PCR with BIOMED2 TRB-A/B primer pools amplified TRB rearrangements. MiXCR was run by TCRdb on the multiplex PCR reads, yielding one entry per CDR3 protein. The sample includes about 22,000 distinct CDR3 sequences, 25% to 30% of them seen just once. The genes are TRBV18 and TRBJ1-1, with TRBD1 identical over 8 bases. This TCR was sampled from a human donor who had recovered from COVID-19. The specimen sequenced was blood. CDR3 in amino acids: CASSPYNLAGGETEAFF. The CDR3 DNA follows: TGTGCCAGCTCACCATACAACTTGGCAGGGGGCGAGACTGAAGCTTTCTTT.